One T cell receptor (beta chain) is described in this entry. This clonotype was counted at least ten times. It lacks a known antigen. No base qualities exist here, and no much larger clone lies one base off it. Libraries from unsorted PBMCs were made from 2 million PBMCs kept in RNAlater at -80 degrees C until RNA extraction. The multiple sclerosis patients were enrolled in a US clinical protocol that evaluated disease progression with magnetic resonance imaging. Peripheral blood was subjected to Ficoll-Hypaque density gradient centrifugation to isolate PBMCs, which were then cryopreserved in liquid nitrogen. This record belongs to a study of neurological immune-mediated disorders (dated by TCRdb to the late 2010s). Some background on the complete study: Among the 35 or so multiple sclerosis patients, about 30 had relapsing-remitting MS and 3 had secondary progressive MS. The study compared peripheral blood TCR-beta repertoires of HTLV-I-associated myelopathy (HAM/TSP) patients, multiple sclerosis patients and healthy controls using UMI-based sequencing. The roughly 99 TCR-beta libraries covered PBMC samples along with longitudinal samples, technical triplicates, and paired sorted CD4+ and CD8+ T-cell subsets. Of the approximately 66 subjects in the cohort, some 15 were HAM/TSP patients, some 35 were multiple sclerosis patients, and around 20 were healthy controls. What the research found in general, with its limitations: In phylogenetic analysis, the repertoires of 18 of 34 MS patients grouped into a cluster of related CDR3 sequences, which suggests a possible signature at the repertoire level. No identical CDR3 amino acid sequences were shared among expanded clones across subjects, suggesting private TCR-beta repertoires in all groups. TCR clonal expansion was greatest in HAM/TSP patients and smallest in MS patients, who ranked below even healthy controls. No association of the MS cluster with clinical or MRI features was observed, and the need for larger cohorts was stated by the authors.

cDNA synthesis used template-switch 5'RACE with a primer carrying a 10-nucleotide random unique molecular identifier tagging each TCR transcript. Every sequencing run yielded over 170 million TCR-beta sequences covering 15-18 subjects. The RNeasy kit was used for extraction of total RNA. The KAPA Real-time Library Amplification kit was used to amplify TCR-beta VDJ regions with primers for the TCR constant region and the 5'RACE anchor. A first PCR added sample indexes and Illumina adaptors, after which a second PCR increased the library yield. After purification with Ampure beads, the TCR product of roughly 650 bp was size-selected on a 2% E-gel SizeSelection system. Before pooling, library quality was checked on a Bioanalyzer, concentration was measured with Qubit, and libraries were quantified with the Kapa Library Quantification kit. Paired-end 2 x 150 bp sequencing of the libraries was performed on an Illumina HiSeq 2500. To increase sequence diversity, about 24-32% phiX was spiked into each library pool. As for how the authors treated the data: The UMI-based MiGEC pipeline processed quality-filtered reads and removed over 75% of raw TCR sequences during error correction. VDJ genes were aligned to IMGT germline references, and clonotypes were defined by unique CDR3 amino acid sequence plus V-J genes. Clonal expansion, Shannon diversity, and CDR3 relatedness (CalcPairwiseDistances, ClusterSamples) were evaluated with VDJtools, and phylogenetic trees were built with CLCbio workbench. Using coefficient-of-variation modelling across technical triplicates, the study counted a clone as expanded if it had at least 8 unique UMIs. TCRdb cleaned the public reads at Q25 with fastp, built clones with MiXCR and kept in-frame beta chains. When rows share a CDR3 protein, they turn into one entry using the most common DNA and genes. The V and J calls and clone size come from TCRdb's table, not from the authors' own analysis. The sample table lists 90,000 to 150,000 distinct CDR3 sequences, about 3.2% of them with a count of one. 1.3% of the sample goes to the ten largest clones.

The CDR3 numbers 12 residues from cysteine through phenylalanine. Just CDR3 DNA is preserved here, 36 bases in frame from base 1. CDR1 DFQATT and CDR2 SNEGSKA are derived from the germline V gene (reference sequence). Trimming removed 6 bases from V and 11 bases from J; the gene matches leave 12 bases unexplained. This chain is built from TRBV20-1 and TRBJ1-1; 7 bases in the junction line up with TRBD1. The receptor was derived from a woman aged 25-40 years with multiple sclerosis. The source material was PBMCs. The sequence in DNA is TGCAGTGCCCCCGTGACAGGGAGAGAGGCTTTCTTT. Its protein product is CSAPVTGREAFF.